Listed below are T cell receptor beta chains from one sample, sequenced in a study of T cell responses to AZD1222 COVID-19 vaccine. Libraries were prepared by immunoSEQ multiplex PCR; TCRdb keeps only in-frame clonotypes and omits some of them. The sample shows 100,000 to 150,000 clones, around 90% of them seen only once. The sequenced sample was peripheral blood, obtained on day 0 of MenACWY control vaccination. Receptors were obtained from an adult in good health. Both conserved end residues are part of each CDR3. A D gene is named only where the DNA matches it firmly. Expanded clones are given a class, and other clones once, few, many or no size at all.

CASSPRGGDSYEQYF	TGTGCCAGCAGCCCCCGCGGGGGCGACTCCTACGAGCAGTACTTC	.	.	TRBJ2-7	TRBV7-8
CASSGLRASGKETQYF	TGTGCCAGCAGCGGGCTGAGGGCTAGCGGGAAAGAGACCCAGTACTTC	.	TRBD2	TRBJ2-5	TRBV14
CASSVAGGTGREKLFF	TGTGCCAGCAGCGTAGCTGGGGGGACAGGGAGGGAAAAACTGTTTTTT	.	TRBD1	TRBJ1-4	TRBV9
CASSRGVRSDTQYF	TGTGCCAGCAGCCGCGGGGTTAGATCAGATACGCAGTATTTT	.	.	TRBJ2-3	TRBV2
CASSLGQGTAETQYF	TGCGCCAGCAGCTTGGGACAGGGGACGGCAGAGACCCAGTACTTC	.	TRBD1	TRBJ2-5	TRBV5-1
CASSVATTSGYNEQFF	TGTGCCAGCAGCGTAGCTACAACTAGCGGGTACAATGAGCAGTTCTTC	.	TRBD2	TRBJ2-1	TRBV9
CASSQGGGSHYGYTF	TGTGCCAGCAGCCAAGGGGGGGGTAGTCACTATGGCTACACCTTC	.	.	TRBJ1-2	TRBV3-1/TRBV3-2
CASSPPGLVENNEQFF	TGTGCCAGCTCACCCCCCGGACTAGTTGAGAACAATGAGCAGTTCTTC	.	TRBD2	TRBJ2-1	TRBV18
CATSRGGSSGPTDTQYF	TGTGCCACCAGCAGAGGAGGGTCTAGCGGGCCTACAGATACGCAGTATTTT	.	TRBD2	TRBJ2-3	TRBV15
CASSLRWNTEAFF	TGTGCCAGCAGTTTAAGATGGAACACTGAAGCTTTCTTT	.	.	TRBJ1-1	TRBV12-3/TRBV12-4
CASSLGGRAGDTEAFF	TGTGCCAGCAGCTTAGGGGGGCGGGCCGGCGACACTGAAGCTTTCTTT	.	.	TRBJ1-1	TRBV11-3
CASSTGLRGGQYF	TGTGCCAGCAGCACGGGACTTCGAGGGGGGCAGTACTTC	few	.	TRBJ2-7	TRBV7-9
CASSWDVGETQYF	TGTGCCAGCAGTTGGGATGTGGGGGAGACCCAGTACTTC	.	.	TRBJ2-5	TRBV2
CASSLGLAGGPYEQYF	TGTGCCAGCAGCTTAGGCCTAGCGGGAGGGCCTTACGAGCAGTACTTC	.	TRBD2	TRBJ2-7	TRBV5-4
CAWSTPGSPNGYTF	TGTGCCTGGAGTACTCCGGGATCCCCGAATGGCTACACCTTC	once	.	TRBJ1-2	TRBV30
CASSLAASAGELFF	TGCGCCAGCAGCTTGGCGGCTAGCGCTGGGGAGCTGTTTTTT	.	.	TRBJ2-2	TRBV5-1
CASSPIQGTNEKLFF	TGTGCCAGCAGCCCTATACAGGGCACTAATGAAAAACTGTTTTTT	.	.	TRBJ1-4	TRBV11-2
CASSPPRVGRGTDTQYF	TGTGCCAGCAGCCCCCCACGGGTCGGGAGGGGCACAGATACGCAGTATTTT	.	TRBD2	TRBJ2-3	TRBV11-3
CASSIETGGGQPQHF	TGTGCCAGTAGTATAGAGACAGGGGGTGGGCAGCCCCAGCATTTT	once	TRBD1	TRBJ1-5	TRBV19
CASSMKDRGSLNTEAFF	TGTGCCAGTAGTATGAAGGACAGGGGGAGTCTGAACACTGAAGCTTTCTTT	.	TRBD1	TRBJ1-1	TRBV19
CSVMTREQFF	TGCAGCGTCATGACTAGGGAGCAGTTCTTC	few	.	TRBJ2-1	TRBV29-1
CASSQPGLDFEQYF	TGTGCCAGCAGCCAGCCGGGACTAGACTTCGAGCAGTACTTC	.	TRBD2	TRBJ2-7	TRBV3-1/TRBV3-2
CASSESWTATGELFF	TGCGCCAGCAGTGAGTCCTGGACCGCTACCGGGGAGCTGTTTTTT	.	.	TRBJ2-2	TRBV10-2
CASRYRGGGNSPLHF	TGTGCCAGCAGATACCGAGGGGGAGGTAATTCACCCCTCCACTTT	.	.	TRBJ1-6	TRBV27
CASSHGRGIQETQYF	TGCGCCAGCAGCCACGGAAGGGGGATCCAAGAGACCCAGTACTTC	.	.	TRBJ2-5	TRBV4-1
CASSPDSGETQYF	TGTGCCAGCAGTCCGGATTCCGGAGAGACCCAGTACTTC	.	.	TRBJ2-5	TRBV6-4
CASRAGTVDFYEQYF	TGTGCCAGCAGAGCCGGGACAGTCGATTTTTACGAGCAGTACTTC	.	TRBD1	TRBJ2-7	TRBV11-2
CASSHPRDGNTGELFF	TGCGCCAGCAGCCATCCTCGAGACGGAAACACCGGGGAGCTGTTTTTT	once	.	TRBJ2-2	TRBV5-1
CASRYGGAGTEAFF	TGTGCCAGCAGGTATGGGGGCGCAGGAACTGAAGCTTTCTTT	.	.	TRBJ1-1	TRBV6-5
CASSERNQPQHF	TGTGCCAGCAGTGAGCGCAATCAGCCCCAGCATTTT	.	.	TRBJ1-5	TRBV6-1
CASSLPEGDTSYEQYF	TGTGCCAGCAGCCTCCCCGAGGGGGACACCTCCTACGAGCAGTACTTC	.	.	TRBJ2-7	TRBV7-6
CASSSEALAPLYEQYF	TGTGCCAGCAGTTCAGAGGCCTTAGCTCCCCTTTACGAGCAGTACTTC	.	.	TRBJ2-7	TRBV28
CASSITGTDDTQYF	TGTGCCAGCAGTATCACAGGGACCGACGATACGCAGTATTTT	.	.	TRBJ2-3	TRBV2
CASSSGLAGTGELFF	TGCGCCAGCAGCTCGGGACTAGCGGGCACCGGGGAGCTGTTTTTT	few	TRBD2	TRBJ2-2	TRBV5-1
CASSLAGNIQYF	TGTGCCAGCAGTCTAGCGGGGAACATTCAGTACTTC	.	TRBD2	TRBJ2-4	TRBV28
CAILRGLQNTQYF	TGCGCCATCTTAAGGGGGCTTCAGAATACGCAGTATTTT	.	TRBD1	TRBJ2-3	TRBV10-2
CASSQGPGRSGNTIYF	TGTGCCAGCAGCCAAGGTCCAGGGCGCTCTGGAAACACCATATATTTT	.	.	TRBJ1-3	TRBV3-1/TRBV3-2
CASSPSRQGNEKLFF	TGTGCCAGCTCACCATCCCGGCAGGGGAACGAAAAACTGTTTTTT	.	.	TRBJ1-4	TRBV18
CASSLGLAGANEQFF	TGCGCCAGCAGCCTAGGACTAGCGGGAGCTAATGAGCAGTTCTTC	.	TRBD2	TRBJ2-1	TRBV5-1
CASSLRGWETQYF	TGTGCCAGCAGTTTACGAGGCTGGGAGACCCAGTACTTC	.	.	TRBJ2-5	TRBV28
CASSLSRGYSTDTQYF	TGTGCCAGCAGCCTCTCCCGGGGCTATAGCACAGATACGCAGTATTTT	.	.	TRBJ2-3	TRBV9
CASSVTAGTGNTIYF	TGTGCCAGCAGCGTCACTGCTGGTACTGGAAACACCATATATTTT	few	.	TRBJ1-3	TRBV9
CASRHDTSGEQYF	TGTGCCAGCAGACACGACACGTCTGGGGAGCAGTACTTC	once	.	TRBJ2-7	TRBV6-5
CASSQTSYEQYF	TGTGCCAGCAGCCAAACATCCTACGAGCAGTACTTC	.	.	TRBJ2-7	TRBV3-1/TRBV3-2
CASSVGSLGDTQYF	TGTGCCAGCAGCGTAGGGTCTCTGGGAGATACGCAGTATTTT	.	.	TRBJ2-3	TRBV9
CASSRGQGRSEAFF	TGTGCCAGCTCACGGGGACAGGGCCGCTCTGAAGCTTTCTTT	.	TRBD1	TRBJ1-1	TRBV18
CASSQDVSFRKGVNYGYTF	TGTGCCAGCAGCCAAGATGTATCTTTCCGGAAAGGGGTTAACTATGGCTACACCTTC	.	.	TRBJ1-2	TRBV3-1/TRBV3-2